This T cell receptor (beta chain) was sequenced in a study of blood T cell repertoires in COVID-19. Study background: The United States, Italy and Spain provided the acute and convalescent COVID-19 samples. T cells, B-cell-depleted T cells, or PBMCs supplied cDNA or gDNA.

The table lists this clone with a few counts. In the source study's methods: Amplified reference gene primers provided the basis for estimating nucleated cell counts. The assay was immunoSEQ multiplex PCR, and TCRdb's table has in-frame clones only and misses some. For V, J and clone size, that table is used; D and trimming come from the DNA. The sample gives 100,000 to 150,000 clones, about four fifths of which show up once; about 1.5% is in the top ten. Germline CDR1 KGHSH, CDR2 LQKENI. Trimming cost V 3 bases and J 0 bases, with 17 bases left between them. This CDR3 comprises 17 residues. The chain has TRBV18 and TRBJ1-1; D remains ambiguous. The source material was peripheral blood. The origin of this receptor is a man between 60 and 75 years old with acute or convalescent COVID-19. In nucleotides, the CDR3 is TGTGCCAGCTCACCGATGGGAGCCTACTCCATGAACACTGAAGCTTTCTTT. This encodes CASSPMGAYSMNTEAFF. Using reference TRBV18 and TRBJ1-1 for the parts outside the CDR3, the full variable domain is NAGVMQNPRHLVRRRGQEARLRCSPMKGHSHVYWYRQLPEEGLKFMVYLQKENIIDESGMPKERFSAEFPKEGPSILRIQQVVRGDSAAYFCASSPMGAYSMNTEAFFGQGTRLTVV.